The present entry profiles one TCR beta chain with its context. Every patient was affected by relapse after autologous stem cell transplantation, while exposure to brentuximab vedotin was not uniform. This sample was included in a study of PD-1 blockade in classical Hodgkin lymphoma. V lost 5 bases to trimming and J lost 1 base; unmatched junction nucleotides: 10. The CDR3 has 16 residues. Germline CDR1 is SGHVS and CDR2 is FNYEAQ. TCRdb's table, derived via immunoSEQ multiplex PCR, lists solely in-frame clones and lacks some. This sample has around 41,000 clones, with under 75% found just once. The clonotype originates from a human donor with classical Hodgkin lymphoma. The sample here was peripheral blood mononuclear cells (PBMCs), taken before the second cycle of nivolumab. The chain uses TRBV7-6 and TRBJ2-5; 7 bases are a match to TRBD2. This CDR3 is CASSPRVGGSQETQYF. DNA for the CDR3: TGTGCCAGCAGCCCGCGGGTGGGGGGGAGCCAAGAGACCCAGTACTTC.